These T cell receptor beta chains were read from a single sample in a study of T cells in Graves' hyperthyroidism and ophthalmopathy. TCRdb re-called the multiplex PCR reads through MiXCR, storing one row per CDR3 protein. The sample includes more than 550,000 distinct CDR3 sequences, about 45% of them seen just once. Sequencing was done on a sample of peripheral blood or thyroid tissue (not recorded which). These receptors all come from an adult man with Graves' disease, either hyperthyroidism or ophthalmopathy (not recorded which). Each CDR3 is given with its conserved first and last residue. Each record gives: J gene, V gene, CDR3 length, D gene, CDR3 protein. The D gene is left open where the match is weak.

TRBJ2-7	TRBV7-9	14	TRBD2	CASSFSGLANEQYF
TRBJ2-7	TRBV20-1	14	TRBD1	CSARPAGGENEQYF
TRBJ2-7	TRBV7-9	15	NA	CASRPQDGGGYEQYF
TRBJ2-7	TRBV7-9	13	NA	CASSLTRLYEQYF
TRBJ1-5	TRBV12-3/TRBV12-4	15	TRBD1	CASSNRQGGNQPQHF
TRBJ1-1	TRBV7-9	13	NA	CASSQNRNTEAFF
TRBJ1-1	TRBV10-3	13	NA	CASSEASNTEAFF
TRBJ1-1	TRBV6-1	13	NA	CASSFGPRIKAFF
TRBJ2-5	TRBV24-1	13	NA	CATSGGSGETQYF
TRBJ1-5	TRBV15	17	NA	CATSRDWGRQAGQPQHF
TRBJ1-1	TRBV29-1	13	TRBD1	CSVVWTGGTEAFF
TRBJ2-5	TRBV10-3	15	TRBD1	CASSPDRVGVETQYF
TRBJ1-5	TRBV4-2	15	NA	CASSRTDRYNQPQHF
TRBJ1-6	TRBV6-5	14	NA	CASSFANQGSPLHF
TRBJ1-1	TRBV14	13	NA	CASSLETSTEAFF
TRBJ2-2	TRBV2	15	NA	CASSEMTTNTGELFF
TRBJ1-5	TRBV2	19	TRBD1	CASSQRTGGLWGSNQPQHF
TRBJ1-2	TRBV5-4	12	NA	CASSLGGPRYTF
TRBJ2-5	TRBV2	13	TRBD1	CASRQGQGETQYF
TRBJ2-2	TRBV2	14	TRBD1	CASSGTANTGELFF
TRBJ1-2	TRBV10-3	14	NA	CAISERQGTTGYTF
TRBJ1-2	TRBV5-4	15	TRBD1	CASSFPKGTGYGYTF
TRBJ1-1	TRBV20-1	13	NA	CSARRGMNTEAFF
TRBJ1-5	TRBV7-8	14	NA	CASSLLDPNQPQHF
TRBJ2-7	TRBV6-5	14	NA	CASSSRGAYYEQYF
TRBJ1-6	TRBV7-2	17	TRBD1	CASSFRDRGTYNSPLHF